Following are 9 T cell receptor beta chains from one sample sequenced in a study of identical twins. TCRdb re-analysed the 5' RACE reads in MiXCR, keeping a single row per CDR3 protein. The data show 300,000 to 400,000 distinct CDR3 sequences, roughly 9% seen once. The sequenced material came from naive T cells sorted from blood. The receptors derive from a woman aged 50 to 60 in good health.

The CDR3 region is CASSPGSEQYF. The CDR3 region has the DNA TGTGCCAGCAGCCCAGGGTCGGAGCAGTACTTC. The V and J genes are TRBV7-9 and TRBJ2-7; the D gene is possibly TRBD1 (5 bases). The CDR3 contains 11 residues. V was shortened by 5 bases and J by 7 bases, with 9 bases between the two germline ends. Germline V gene data show CDR1 as SEHNR and CDR2 as FQNEAQ (reference sequence).

The genes are TRBV5-1 and TRBJ2-1, with D unresolved. Looked up from germline, CDR1 is SGHRS and CDR2 is YFSETQ. The CDR3 sequence is 13 residues long. V dropped 6 bases and J dropped 7 bases, with 14 bases sitting between them. CDR3 amino acids: CASTPDPMNEQFF. DNA of the CDR3: TGCGCCAGCACCCCGGACCCGATGAATGAGCAGTTCTTC.

This clonotype was recorded a few times. The gene calls are TRBV6-2 or TRBV6-3 and TRBJ2-5; D tentatively reads TRBD1 or TRBD2 (5 bases each). The V and J ends lost 7 bases and 7 bases respectively, with 16 bases between them. The germline gives CDR1 MNHEY, CDR2 SVGEGT. The length of the CDR3 is 13 residues. CDR3 DNA sequence: TGTGCCAGCAATACCGGGACGCCCGGGACCCAGTACTTC. Amino acids: CASNTGTPGTQYF.

This clonotype showed up just a few times. This rearrangement joins TRBV20-1 to TRBJ2-1, with a tentative D call TRBD2 (6 bases). CDR1 DFQATT and CDR2 SNEGSKA come from the germline V gene (reference sequence). The CDR3 totals 12 residues. Trimming removed 3 bases from V and 5 bases from J, with 8 bases in between. CDR3 loop: CSASRENNEQFF. In nucleotides, the CDR3 is TGCAGTGCTAGCCGGGAGAACAATGAGCAGTTCTTC.

This clonotype was counted many times. The chain links TRBV9 to TRBJ2-7; D tentatively fits TRBD1 or TRBD2 (5 bases each). There are 15 residues in the CDR3. Per the germline V gene, CDR1 is SGDLS and CDR2 is YYNGEE. The ends were cut back, 4 bases at V and 1 base at J, with 15 bases in the middle. The CDR3 DNA is TGTGCCAGCAGCCCTCTGAGGGACGGATCCTACGAGCAGTACTTC. Translating gives CASSPLRDGSYEQYF. The full variable domain, in which reference TRBV9 and TRBJ2-7 provide the parts outside the CDR3, is DSGVTQTPKHLITATGQRVTLRCSPRSGDLSVYWYQQSLDQGLQFLIQYYNGEERAKGNILERFSAQQFPDLHSELNLSSLELGDSALYFCASSPLRDGSYEQYFGPGTRLTVT.

The gene calls are TRBV29-1 and TRBJ2-1; D gene ambiguous. Trimming removed 1 base at V and 5 bases at J, with 9 bases between. The CDR3 totals 13 residues. Germline CDR1 and CDR2: SQVTM and ANQGSEA. The CDR3 region has the DNA TGCAGCGTTGAAGGACGACTCGACAATGAGCAGTTCTTC. Protein: CSVEGRLDNEQFF.

CDR3 sequence (DNA): TGTGCCAGCAGCTTAGGGCTTCGGGATGGAGCTTTCTTT. This codes for CASSLGLRDGAFF. The rearrangement links TRBV11-3 to TRBJ1-1; D remains unclear. The V gene lost 1 base and the J gene lost 10 bases, with 13 bases spanning the gap. Germline CDR1 SGHNT, CDR2 YENEEA. There are 13 residues in the CDR3.

There are many counts of this clonotype. V gene TRBV5-1 combines with J gene TRBJ1-6; 10 nucleotides align to TRBD1. The germline V gene encodes CDR1 SGHRS and CDR2 YFSETQ. V trimming: 3 bases; J trimming: 8 bases; junction bases outside the gene matches: 11. The CDR3 extends over 17 amino acids. The CDR3 loop is CASSSLGQGVSDSPLHF. The CDR3 DNA reads as TGCGCCAGCAGCTCCCTCGGACAGGGGGTTTCGGATTCACCCCTCCACTTT.

The table lists this clonotype with a few counts. J is TRBJ2-1 and V is TRBV5-1; D unclear. Germline assignment: CDR1 SGHRS and CDR2 YFSETQ. The CDR3 totals 15 residues. Trimming removed 2 bases at V and 2 bases at J, with 11 bases between. The CDR3 DNA is TGCGCCAGCAGCTTAGCTGACTCGACCTACAATGAGCAGTTCTTC. Protein: CASSLADSTYNEQFF.